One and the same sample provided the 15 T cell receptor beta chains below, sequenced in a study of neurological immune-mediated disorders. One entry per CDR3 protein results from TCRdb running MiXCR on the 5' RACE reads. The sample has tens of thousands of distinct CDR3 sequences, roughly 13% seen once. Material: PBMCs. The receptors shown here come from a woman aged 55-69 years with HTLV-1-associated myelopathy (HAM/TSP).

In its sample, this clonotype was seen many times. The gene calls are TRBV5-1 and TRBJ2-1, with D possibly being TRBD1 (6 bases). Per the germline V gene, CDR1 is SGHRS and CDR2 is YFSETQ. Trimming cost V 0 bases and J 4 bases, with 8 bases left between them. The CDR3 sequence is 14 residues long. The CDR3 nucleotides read TGCGCCAGCAGCTTGGGGACAGAATACAATGAGCAGTTCTTC. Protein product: CASSLGTEYNEQFF.

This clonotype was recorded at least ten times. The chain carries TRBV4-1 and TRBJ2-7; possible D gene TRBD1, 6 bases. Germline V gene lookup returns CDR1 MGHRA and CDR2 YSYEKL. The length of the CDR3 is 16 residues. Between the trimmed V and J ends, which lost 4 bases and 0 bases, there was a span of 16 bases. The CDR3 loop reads CASSRGDRKSSYEQYF. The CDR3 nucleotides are TGCGCCAGCAGCCGAGGTGACAGGAAGAGCTCCTACGAGCAGTACTTC.

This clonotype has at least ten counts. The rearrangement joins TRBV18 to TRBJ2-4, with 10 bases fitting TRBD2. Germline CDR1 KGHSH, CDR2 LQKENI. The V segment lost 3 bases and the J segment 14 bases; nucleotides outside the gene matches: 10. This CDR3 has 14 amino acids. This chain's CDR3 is CASSPGLAGEGKYF. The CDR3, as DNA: TGTGCCAGCTCACCGGGCCTAGCGGGAGAGGGGAAGTACTTC.

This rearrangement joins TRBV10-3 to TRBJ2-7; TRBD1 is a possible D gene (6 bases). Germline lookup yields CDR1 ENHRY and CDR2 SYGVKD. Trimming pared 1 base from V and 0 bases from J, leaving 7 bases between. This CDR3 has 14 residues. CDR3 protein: CAISELGASYEQYF. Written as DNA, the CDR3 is TGTGCCATCAGTGAGTTGGGGGCCTCCTACGAGCAGTACTTC.

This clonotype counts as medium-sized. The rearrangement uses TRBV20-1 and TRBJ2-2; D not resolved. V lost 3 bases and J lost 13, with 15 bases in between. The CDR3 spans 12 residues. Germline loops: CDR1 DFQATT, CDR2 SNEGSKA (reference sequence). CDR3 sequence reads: CSARLGPSLLFF. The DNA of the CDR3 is TGCAGTGCTAGGCTAGGCCCGAGCTTGCTGTTTTTT.

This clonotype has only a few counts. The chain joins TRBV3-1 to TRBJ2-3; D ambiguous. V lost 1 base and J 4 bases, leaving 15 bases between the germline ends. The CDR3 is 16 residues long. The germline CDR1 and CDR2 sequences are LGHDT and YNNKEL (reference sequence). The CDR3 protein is CASSQGSGPAADTQYF. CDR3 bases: TGTGCCAGCAGCCAAGGCTCCGGTCCGGCCGCAGATACGCAGTATTTT.

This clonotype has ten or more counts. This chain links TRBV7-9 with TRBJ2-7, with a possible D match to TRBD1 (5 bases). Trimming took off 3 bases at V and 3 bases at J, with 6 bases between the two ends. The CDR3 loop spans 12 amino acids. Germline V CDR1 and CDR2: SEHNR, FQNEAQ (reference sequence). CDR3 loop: CASSFDSYEQYF. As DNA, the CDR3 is TGTGCCAGCAGCTTTGACAGCTACGAGCAGTACTTC.

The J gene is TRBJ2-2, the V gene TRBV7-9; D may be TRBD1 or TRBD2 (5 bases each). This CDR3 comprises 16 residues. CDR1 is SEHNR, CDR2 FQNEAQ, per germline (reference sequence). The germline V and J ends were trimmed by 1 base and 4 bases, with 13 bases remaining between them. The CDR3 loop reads CASSLGRGPSTGELFF. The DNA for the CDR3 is TGTGCCAGCAGCTTAGGTCGGGGCCCCAGCACCGGGGAGCTGTTTTTT.

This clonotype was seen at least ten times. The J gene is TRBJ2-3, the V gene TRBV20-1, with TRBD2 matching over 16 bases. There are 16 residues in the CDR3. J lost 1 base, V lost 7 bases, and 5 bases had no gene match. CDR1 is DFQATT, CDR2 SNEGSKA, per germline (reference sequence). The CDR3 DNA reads TGCAGTGGCACGGGACTAGCGGGAGGGGGCACAGATACGCAGTATTTT. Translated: CSGTGLAGGGTDTQYF.

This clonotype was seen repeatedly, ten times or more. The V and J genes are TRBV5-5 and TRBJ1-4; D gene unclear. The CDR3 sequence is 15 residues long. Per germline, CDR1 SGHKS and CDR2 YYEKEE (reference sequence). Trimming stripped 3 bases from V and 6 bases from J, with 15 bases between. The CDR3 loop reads CASSSSGTVDEKLFF. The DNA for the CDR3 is TGTGCCAGCAGCTCATCTGGCACAGTCGATGAAAAACTGTTTTTT.

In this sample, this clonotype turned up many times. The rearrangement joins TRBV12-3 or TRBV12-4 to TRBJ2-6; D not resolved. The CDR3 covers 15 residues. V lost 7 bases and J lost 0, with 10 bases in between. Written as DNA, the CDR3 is TGTGCCAGCACCGAGAGATCCTCTGGGGCCAACGTCCTGACTTTC. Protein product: CASTERSSGANVLTF.

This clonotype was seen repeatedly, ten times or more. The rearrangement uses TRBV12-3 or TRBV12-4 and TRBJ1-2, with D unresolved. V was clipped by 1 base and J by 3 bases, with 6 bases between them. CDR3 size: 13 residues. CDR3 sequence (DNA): TGTGCCAGCAGTTTAGGGGGTGACTATGGCTACACCTTC. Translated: CASSLGGDYGYTF.

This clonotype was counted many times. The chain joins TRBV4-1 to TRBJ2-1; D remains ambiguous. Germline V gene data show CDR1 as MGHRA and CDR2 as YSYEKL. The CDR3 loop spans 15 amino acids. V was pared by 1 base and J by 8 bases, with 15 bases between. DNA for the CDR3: TGCGCCAGCAGCCAAGCAGGAGTTCCGATGGATGAGCAGTTCTTC. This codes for CASSQAGVPMDEQFF.

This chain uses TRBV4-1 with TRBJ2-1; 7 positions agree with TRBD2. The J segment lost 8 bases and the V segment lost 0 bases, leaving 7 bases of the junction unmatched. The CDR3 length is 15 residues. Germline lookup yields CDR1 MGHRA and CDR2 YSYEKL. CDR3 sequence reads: CASSQDGRERDEQFF. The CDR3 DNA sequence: TGCGCCAGCAGCCAAGATGGGCGGGAGAGAGATGAGCAGTTCTTC.

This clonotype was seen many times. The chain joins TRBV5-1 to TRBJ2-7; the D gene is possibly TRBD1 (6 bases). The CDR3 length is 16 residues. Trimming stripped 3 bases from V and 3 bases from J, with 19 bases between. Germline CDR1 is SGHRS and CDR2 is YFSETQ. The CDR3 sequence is CASSWGPGMVRYEQYF. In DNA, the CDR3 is TGCGCCAGCAGCTGGGGGCCCGGGATGGTCCGCTACGAGCAGTACTTC.